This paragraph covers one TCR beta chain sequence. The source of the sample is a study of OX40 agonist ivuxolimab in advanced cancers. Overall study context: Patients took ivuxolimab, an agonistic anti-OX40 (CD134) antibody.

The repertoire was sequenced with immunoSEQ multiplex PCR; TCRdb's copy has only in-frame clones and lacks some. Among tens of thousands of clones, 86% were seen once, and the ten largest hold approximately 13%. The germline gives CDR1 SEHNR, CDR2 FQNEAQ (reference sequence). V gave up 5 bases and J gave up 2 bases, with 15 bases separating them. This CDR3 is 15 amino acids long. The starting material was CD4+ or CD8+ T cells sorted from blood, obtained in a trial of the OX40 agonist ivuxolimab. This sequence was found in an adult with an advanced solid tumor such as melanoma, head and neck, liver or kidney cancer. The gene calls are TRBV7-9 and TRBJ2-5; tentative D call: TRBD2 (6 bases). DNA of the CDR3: TGTGCCAGCAGCCTTGCAATGGGGGGTCAAGAGACCCAGTACTTC. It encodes CASSLAMGGQETQYF.